This T cell receptor (beta chain) is drawn from a study of regulatory T cells in long-lasting Graves disease. Study summary: Graves' patients diagnosed newly had used antithyroid drugs under 3 months.

This clonotype was seen many times. The TCR beta library used iRepertoire HTBI primers with Arm-PCR amplification of CDR3. In the source study's methods: The study identified about 60 TRBV and about 14 TRBJ segments across samples. From the multiplex PCR reads, TCRdb called clonotypes with MiXCR, one entry per CDR3 protein. It is TCRdb's table, rather than the study itself, that gives the V and J calls and clone size. The sample yields some 250,000 distinct CDR3 sequences, about 20% seen once. V lost 1 base, J lost 4 bases, and 12 bases lay in between. CDR1 is SGHRS and CDR2 is YFSETQ in the germline V gene. The CDR3 extends over 15 amino acids. Stated time point: newly diagnosed GD, antithyroid drugs for less than 3 months. The TCR library used RNA extracted from PBMCs. These data were also reused for a study on T cells in Graves' hyperthyroidism and ophthalmopathy. That report notes: Ophthalmopathy got predicted by the model a median approximately six months before its onset.

The specimen was peripheral blood mononuclear cells (PBMCs), collected at new diagnosis, from a patient treated with antithyroid drugs. This receptor was taken from a woman aged 30 to 39 with Graves disease. The J gene is TRBJ2-1, the V gene TRBV5-1, with D hard to call. The CDR3 spells CASSLLEKQYNEQFF. The CDR3 region has the DNA TGCGCCAGCAGCTTGTTAGAGAAACAATACAATGAGCAGTTCTTC.